The next 20 T cell receptor beta chains were all read from a single sample in a study of shared clonotypes between healthy human individuals. Clones were sequenced by immunoSEQ multiplex PCR, and TCRdb holds only the in-frame ones, with some missing. The sample has about 1.1 million clones, about 80% seen once. Sequencing was carried out using memory CD4+ T cells from PBMCs. Noted subset: CD45RA-negative fraction. The source is a young man in good health. Some clones in this sample may be carry-over from other donors' samples.

This clone was found once. This rearrangement joins TRBV28 to TRBJ1-3; 7 bases map to TRBD1. The germline V gene encodes CDR1 MDHEN and CDR2 SYDVKM. The trim removed 6 bases at V and 0 bases at J, leaving 5 bases unmatched. The CDR3 contains 15 residues. CDR3 coding DNA: TGTGCCAGCAGAAGGGACAGCCACTCTGGAAACACCATATATTTT. Protein: CASRRDSHSGNTIYF.

V gene TRBV5-6 combines with J gene TRBJ2-7; 7 bases align to TRBD2. The junction had 11 bases not matched to a gene; V was cut back by 3 bases and J by 2 bases. This CDR3 has 16 amino acids. Germline CDR1 reads SGHDT; CDR2 reads YYEEEE. CDR3 nucleotide sequence: TGTGCCAGCAGCTCCTGGAGGCTAGCGGTAGCCTACGAGCAGTACTTC. Translating gives CASSSWRLAVAYEQYF.

The rearrangement uses TRBV19 and TRBJ2-7; 10 nucleotides match TRBD1. Looked up from germline, CDR1 is LNHDA and CDR2 is SQIVND (reference sequence). V lost 6 bases and J lost 4; bases outside the gene matches: 9. This CDR3 contains 15 residues. The CDR3 loop reads CASSAGTGDRYEQYF. The DNA of the CDR3 is TGTGCCAGTAGCGCCGGGACAGGGGATCGGTACGAGCAGTACTTC.

V and J are TRBV2 and TRBJ2-2; D is tentatively TRBD1 or TRBD2 (5 bases each). Per the germline V gene, CDR1 is SNHLY and CDR2 is FYNNEI. V lost 7 bases to trimming and J lost 6 bases, with 12 bases between them. CDR3 length: 13 amino acids. In nucleotides, the CDR3 is TGTGCCAGCAACCCACGGGGCCCCGGGGAGCTGTTTTTT. Translating it yields CASNPRGPGELFF.

The chain employs TRBV11-2 and TRBJ2-7, with TRBD2 matching 8 bases. CDR3 length: 16 residues. J gave up 1 base and V 2 bases, and 7 bases lay outside the gene matches. CDR1 SGHAT and CDR2 FQNNGV come from the germline V gene. CDR3 sequence reads: CASSLLSPSGSYEQYF. CDR3 DNA: TGTGCCAGCAGCTTATTATCACCTAGCGGGTCCTACGAGCAGTACTTC.

This clone came up a few times. The chain carries TRBV6-4 and TRBJ2-7, with D possibly being TRBD2 (5 bases). The V gene lost 4 bases and the J gene lost 7 bases, with 5 bases spanning the gap. Germline V gives CDR1 MRHNA, CDR2 SNTAGT. The CDR3 totals 10 residues. The CDR3 is CASSGEEQYF. CDR3 sequence (DNA): TGTGCCAGCAGTGGGGAGGAGCAGTACTTC.

The J gene is TRBJ2-5, the V gene TRBV29-1; D is perhaps TRBD2 (7 bases). The germline V and J ends were trimmed by 6 bases and 4 bases, with 18 bases remaining between them. Germline CDR1 is SQVTM and CDR2 is ANQGSEA. The CDR3 length is 14 residues. CDR3 DNA sequence: TGCAGCGTATGGGGGGGGGCATGGCGAGAGACCCAGTACTTC. Translation: CSVWGGAWRETQYF.

This clone occurred a few times. The chain joins TRBV7-9 to TRBJ1-1; 7 positions agree with TRBD1. Looked up from germline, CDR1 is SEHNR and CDR2 is FQNEAQ (reference sequence). Trimming removed 3 bases from V and 7 bases from J; junction bases left unmatched: 8. The CDR3 is made up of 14 amino acids. CDR3: CASSFGTESNEAFF. The CDR3, as DNA: TGTGCCAGCAGCTTCGGGACAGAGAGTAATGAAGCTTTCTTT.

The CDR3, as DNA: TGTGCCAGCAGCCCACGGTCAGGGCTTGGCTACACCTTC. It yields the protein CASSPRSGLGYTF. This rearrangement joins TRBV5-5 to TRBJ1-2; D possibly corresponds to TRBD1 (5 bases). The germline CDR1 and CDR2 sequences are SGHKS and YYEKEE (reference sequence). Deletions cut 4 bases from V and 7 bases from J, with 14 bases between. The CDR3 is 13 amino acids.

The chain recombines TRBV7-9 with TRBJ2-2; D call uncertain. Per germline, CDR1 SEHNR and CDR2 FQNEAQ (reference sequence). The CDR3 loop spans 13 amino acids. The V and J ends lost 4 bases and 2 bases respectively, with 5 bases between them. This CDR3 is CASSYQNTGELFF. The CDR3 DNA is TGTGCCAGCAGCTACCAAAACACCGGGGAGCTGTTTTTT.

This clone appeared once. The chain carries TRBV19 and TRBJ1-1; 9 nucleotides agree with TRBD1. V shed 5 bases, J shed 5 bases, and the junction held 6 bases outside the gene matches. The germline CDR1 and CDR2 sequences are LNHDA and SQIVND (reference sequence). CDR3 length: 14 residues. The CDR3 nucleotides are TGTGCCAGTAGTGTTCCCGGGACAGGGACTGAAGCTTTCTTT. Translation: CASSVPGTGTEAFF. The whole variable domain, remainder taken from reference TRBV19 and TRBJ1-1, is DGGITQSPKYLFRKEGQNVTLSCEQNLNHDAMYWYRQDPGQGLRLIYYSQIVNDFQKGDIAEGYSVSREKKESFPLTVTSAQKNPTAFYLCASSVPGTGTEAFFGQGTRLTVV.

The V and J genes are TRBV18 and TRBJ1-3, with a possible D match to TRBD1 (6 bases). V lost 6 bases, J lost 3 bases, and 18 bases lay in between. Germline values: CDR1 KGHSH, CDR2 LQKENI. The CDR3 is 16 residues long. In nucleotides, the CDR3 is TGTGCCAGCTCCCCTCTCGGGGGGCAAAATGGAAACACCATATATTTT. This gives the protein CASSPLGGQNGNTIYF.

The count of this clone is one. J is TRBJ2-4 and V is TRBV28; tentatively, D is TRBD1 (5 bases). This CDR3 spans 11 amino acids. V was clipped by 6 bases and J by 11 bases, with 11 bases between them. Germline loops: CDR1 MDHEN, CDR2 SYDVKM. DNA of the CDR3: TGTGCCAGCAGCCAAGAAGGGGTTCAGTACTTC. This translates into CASSQEGVQYF.

About this clone itself: The sample holds other DNA sequences that translate to the same CDR3. The rearrangement links TRBV4-1 to TRBJ2-7; 8 nucleotides agree with TRBD2. Germline trimming cut 4 bases from V and 0 bases from J; bases unmatched to any gene: 5. The CDR3 covers 15 residues. Germline V CDR1 and CDR2: MGHRA, YSYEKL. This chain's CDR3 is CASSRGAGDSYEQYF. The CDR3 nucleotides read TGCGCCAGCAGCCGCGGAGCGGGGGACTCCTACGAGCAGTACTTC.

The CDR3 spells CASTMTSGRAGANVLTF. The CDR3 DNA reads as TGTGCCAGTACCATGACTAGCGGGAGGGCTGGGGCCAACGTCCTGACTTTC. The J gene is TRBJ2-6, the V gene TRBV19, with 14 bases matching TRBD2. Germline V gives CDR1 LNHDA, CDR2 SQIVND (reference sequence). V shed 7 bases and J 2 bases; nucleotides not matched to a gene: 4. CDR3 size: 17 residues.

This chain joins TRBV29-1 and TRBJ1-3, with D unclear. Germline V gives CDR1 SQVTM, CDR2 ANQGSEA. Trimming shortened V by 4 bases and J by 0 bases, and 16 bases separated the two germline ends. The CDR3 sequence is 16 residues long. The CDR3 nucleotides are TGCAGCGTTGTAGAAGCTTGGGAGCACTCTGGAAACACCATATATTTT. Encoded protein: CSVVEAWEHSGNTIYF.

The chain joins TRBV5-1 to TRBJ2-1; a possible D gene is TRBD1 (6 bases). CDR1 SGHRS and CDR2 YFSETQ come from the germline V gene. The CDR3 loop spans 12 amino acids. With 4 bases removed from V and 8 bases from J, the gap between germline ends came to 10 bases. Here the CDR3 reads CASSAYRDEQFF. The CDR3 nucleotides are TGCGCCAGCAGCGCCTACAGGGATGAGCAGTTCTTC. Using reference TRBV5-1 and TRBJ2-1 for the parts outside the CDR3, the full variable domain is KAGVTQTPRYLIKTRGQQVTLSCSPISGHRSVSWYQQTPGQGLQFLFEYFSETQRNKGNFPGRFSGRQFSNSRSEMNVSTLELGDSALYLCASSAYRDEQFFGPGTRLTVL.

The chain is built from TRBV10-3 and TRBJ2-2; D uncertain. Germline values: CDR1 ENHRY, CDR2 SYGVKD. The CDR3 runs 15 residues. V gave up 0 bases and J gave up 6 bases, with 11 bases separating them. The CDR3 loop is CAISESILGSGELFF. CDR3 nucleotide sequence: TGTGCCATCAGTGAGTCGATTTTGGGGTCCGGGGAGCTGTTTTTT.

The V gene is TRBV30, the J gene TRBJ1-1; no firm D call. CDR1 is GTSNPN, CDR2 SVGIG, per germline (reference sequence). V lost 5 bases and J 1 base, leaving 8 bases between the germline ends. The CDR3 has 12 amino acids. The CDR3 sequence is CAWGDENTEAFF. The CDR3 DNA reads as TGTGCCTGGGGCGATGAGAACACTGAAGCTTTCTTT.

This clone was seen only once. The chain joins TRBV11-2 to TRBJ1-3; a possible D gene is TRBD1 (6 bases). Germline V CDR1 and CDR2: SGHAT, FQNNGV. The V gene lost 0 bases and the J gene lost 8 bases, with 8 bases spanning the gap. The CDR3 is made up of 13 amino acids. The CDR3: CASSLDRGDTIYF. The CDR3 DNA sequence: TGTGCCAGCAGCTTAGACAGGGGAGACACCATATATTTT.